The text below deals with one T cell receptor (beta chain). Its antigen remains unidentified. There are no base qualities to consult, and no much larger clone falls within one base. A second Seattle source provided samples from volunteer blood donors who had recovered from COVID-19. The collaborating institutions used their own protocols to collect whole blood in K2EDTA tubes. For TCRbeta analysis, collaborators shipped samples in one of three forms: frozen whole blood, isolated PBMCs, or DNA extracted from either of those sample types. The data are from a study of blood T cell repertoires in COVID-19 (TCRdb year 2020). The study in broad terms: Samples covering the acute and convalescent phases of COVID-19 were provided by collaborators in the United States, Italy and Spain. The prospective study material was composed of cDNA or gDNA derived from T cells, B-cell-depleted T cells, or PBMCs. Deeply sampled blood TCRbeta repertoires from subjects exposed to, actively infected with, or recovered from COVID-19 were included in the dataset. The repertoires were released in a freely available public database intended as a resource for research on the immune response to SARS-CoV-2. The samples were drawn from the first 160 participants of the ongoing ImmuneRACE study and from 1,254 subjects provided by 6 global collaborators. Sample metadata almost always included a de-identified subject ID, COVID-19 status, age in years and sex. HLA class I and class II types, where available, came from metadata supplied by the sample provider rather than from assay-based typing. General study outcomes and caveats: Clinical and demographic metadata were provided uncurated, with the amount varying by source and participant.

TCRbeta CDR3 regions were amplified from genomic DNA by means of the immunoSEQ Assay, a bias-controlled multiplex PCR. Per the original workflow: Nucleated cell counts per sample were estimated from amplification of reference gene primers within the assay. To quantify the absolute abundance of each unique TCRbeta CDR3 rearrangement, sequence reads were collapsed and filtered. Productive Simpson clonality was computed per sample as the square root of Simpson's diversity index over productive rearrangements. The source is immuneACCESS, and TCRdb retained only in-frame sequences with V and J called. Part of the clones is not carried over; for the studies checked, unresolved V genes explain less than half of this, and the remainder is unexplained. Clone size and the V and J calls come from that table; the DNA yielded D and trimming. The sample table holds roughly 200,000 clones, of which approximately 79% were seen once. The ten largest account for about 14% of the sample.

The CDR3 sequence holds 18 residues, the cysteine and phenylalanine included. Only CDR3 DNA is held: 54 bases, read in frame from base 1. According to the germline V gene (reference sequence), CDR1 reads PRHDT and CDR2 reads FYEKMQ. V drops 2 bases and J drops 1 base, leaving 15 bases in between. The sequenced sample consisted of peripheral blood. The sequence links TRBV13 to TRBJ2-6; TRBD1 is possibly the D segment (6 matching bases). The source of this sequence is a man in his forties or fifties who had recovered from COVID-19. This receptor has the CDR3 CASSLLRGHPSGANVLTF. The DNA sequence is TGTGCCAGCAGCTTATTAAGGGGACACCCATCTGGGGCCAACGTCCTGACTTTC.